This T cell receptor (beta chain) originates from a study of cytomegalovirus exposure and HLA in healthy donors. Primers for the PCR totalled 60 Vbeta and 13 Jbeta. Measured with immunoSEQ multiplex PCR; TCRdb has only the in-frame clones, and not every one. Among 250,000 to 350,000 clones listed, under 80% were seen once. This clone was seen just once. Its antigen is unknown. Points from the study as a whole: Usually a TCR sequence was rare, but some public TCRs were found in many donors. Overall, about 160 TCR beta chains were annotated as cytomegalovirus-associated. Specific recognition of CMV antigens was confirmed in vitro for a few chains (all CMV-associated).

There are 16 residues in the CDR3. V dropped 2 bases and J dropped 10; count of bases not matched to a gene: 11. Germline loops: CDR1 KGHSH, CDR2 LQKENI. Sequencing input: PBMCs. This chain uses TRBV18 with TRBJ2-2, with 9 bases identical to TRBD2. This clonotype was obtained from a female donor in good health and CMV-seronegative. The CDR3 loop is CASSPTSGFPGAELFF. CDR3 sequence (DNA): TGTGCCAGCTCACCAACTAGCGGGTTCCCGGGGGCGGAGCTGTTTTTT.